This T cell receptor (beta chain) was found in a study of shared clonotypes between healthy human individuals. Measured with immunoSEQ multiplex PCR; TCRdb has only the in-frame clones, and not every one. The sample records under 850,000 clones, roughly 72% being singletons. CDR3 length equals 15 residues. Trimming removed 5 bases at V and 3 bases at J, with 14 bases between. Germline assignment: CDR1 MDHEN and CDR2 SYDVKM. Study observations and caveats: Rarefaction analysis demonstrated incomplete sorted-subset sequencing notwithstanding large depth.

Points on this clone: Its antigen is not identified.

Sequenced material: memory CD4+ T cells sorted from blood. Subset reported: CD45RA-negative fraction. This sequence originates from a woman under 40 in good health. This chain links TRBV28 with TRBJ1-5, with D possibly TRBD1 on 6 matching bases. The CDR3 loop reads CASSMSAGANQPQHF. As DNA, the CDR3 is TGTGCCAGCAGTATGTCCGCAGGGGCCAATCAGCCCCAGCATTTT.